These 15 T cell receptor beta chains originate from one sample sequenced in a study of cytomegalovirus exposure and HLA in healthy donors. Researchers ran the PCR with 60 Vbeta and 13 Jbeta primers. TCRdb keeps only in-frame clones here, not all; method: immunoSEQ multiplex PCR. The sample holds 130,000 to 150,000 clones; 76% are singletons and the top ten take 1.5% to 2%. Source material: PBMCs. The receptors were gathered from a middle-aged woman in good health and CMV-seronegative.

The chain combines TRBV6-1 with TRBJ1-5; TRBD1 might be the D (5 bases). The CDR3 has 14 amino acids. V was shortened by 3 bases and J by 6 bases, with 12 bases between the two germline ends. Germline CDR1 and CDR2: MNHNS and SASEGT. This CDR3 is CASSEGPGGQPQHF. CDR3 bases: TGTGCCAGCAGTGAGGGGCCGGGCGGTCAGCCCCAGCATTTT.

This chain uses TRBV19 with TRBJ2-1, with 9 bases matching TRBD2. The CDR3 is made up of 15 amino acids. The junction had 6 bases not matched to a gene; V was cut back by 4 bases and J by 5 bases. Germline V gives CDR1 LNHDA, CDR2 SQIVND (reference sequence). For the CDR3, the DNA is TGTGCCAGTAGTAGTGGTCTAGCGGGGAACAATGAGCAGTTCTTC. Amino acid sequence: CASSSGLAGNNEQFF.

The rearrangement uses TRBV11-2 and TRBJ2-1, with a possible D match to TRBD2 (6 bases). The V end lost 1 base, the J end lost 0 bases, and 13 bases lay between the germline ends. Germline CDR1 reads SGHAT; CDR2 reads FQNNGV. This CDR3 has 17 amino acids. CDR3: CASSLGGAGSSYNEQFF. CDR3 nucleotide sequence: TGTGCCAGCAGCTTAGGTGGTGCGGGATCCTCCTACAATGAGCAGTTCTTC.

The chain links TRBV6-5 to TRBJ2-7; TRBD1 matches at 7 bases. V shed 4 bases and J 3 bases; nucleotides not matched to a gene: 9. The CDR3 has 15 residues. Germline CDR1 reads MNHEY; CDR2 reads SVGAGI. The CDR3 DNA sequence: TGTGCCAGCAGTTTGGGGACAGTAGGAAGCTACGAGCAGTACTTC. Residues: CASSLGTVGSYEQYF.

The CDR3 nucleotides read TGTGCCAGCAGTTACCCGGGACAGGGGGCTGGAAACACCATATATTTT. Translating gives CASSYPGQGAGNTIYF. The genes are TRBV6-6 and TRBJ1-3, with 11 bases fitting TRBD1. There are 16 residues in the CDR3. J gave up 2 bases and V 2 bases, and 2 bases lay outside the gene matches. Germline CDR1 is MNHNY and CDR2 is SVGAGI (reference sequence).

A remark on this clone: At the DNA level, this CDR3 is encoded by other sequences in the same sample as well. The rearrangement uses TRBV5-1 and TRBJ2-5; D uncertain. Trimming cost V 1 base and J 1 base, with 8 bases left between them. Germline CDR1 is SGHRS and CDR2 is YFSETQ. The CDR3 loop spans 14 amino acids. CDR3 DNA: TGCGCCAGCAGCTTGATTCCAGGCCAAGAGACCCAGTACTTC. Translated, it gives CASSLIPGQETQYF.

The chain has TRBV18 and TRBJ2-6, with TRBD1 matching over 7 bases. CDR3 length: 16 amino acids. V lost 3 bases to trimming and J lost 4 bases; unmatched junction nucleotides: 6. Germline values: CDR1 KGHSH, CDR2 LQKENI. DNA of the CDR3: TGTGCCAGCTCACCCCAAACAGGGGCCGGGGCCAACGTCCTGACTTTC. Translated: CASSPQTGAGANVLTF.

The chain links TRBV27 to TRBJ2-1; D uncertain. CDR3 size: 11 residues. V lost 3 bases and J 15 bases, leaving 12 bases between the germline ends. The V gene's germline CDR1 is MNHEY and CDR2 SMNVEV (reference sequence). As DNA, the CDR3 is TGTGCCAGCAGTTTTAGCCTTAGGCTGTTCTTC. Residues: CASSFSLRLFF.

The V and J genes are TRBV2 and TRBJ2-1; D remains ambiguous. Germline values: CDR1 SNHLY, CDR2 FYNNEI. The CDR3 is 12 residues long. Deletions cut 4 bases from V and 14 bases from J, with 15 bases between. The CDR3 protein is CASSGLQSPKFF. The CDR3 DNA follows: TGTGCCAGCAGTGGGCTCCAATCCCCCAAGTTCTTC.

The chain employs TRBV6-6 and TRBJ2-5, with 8 bases that match TRBD2. V shed 3 bases and J 5 bases; nucleotides not matched to a gene: 8. The CDR3 is made up of 15 amino acids. Germline V lookup: CDR1 MNHNY, CDR2 SVGAGI (reference sequence). CDR3 coding DNA: TGTGCCAGCAGTTATCCGCTAGCGGGCGGGGAGACCCAGTACTTC. Residues: CASSYPLAGGETQYF.

This chain links TRBV6-5 with TRBJ1-5; D not resolved. The CDR3 is 15 residues long. V was clipped by 0 bases and J by 7 bases, with 13 bases between them. The germline gives CDR1 MNHEY, CDR2 SVGAGI. The CDR3 loop is CASSYSNKARQPQHF. CDR3 DNA: TGTGCCAGCAGTTACTCGAACAAGGCCAGGCAGCCCCAGCATTTT.

The J gene is TRBJ1-1, the V gene TRBV27; tentatively, D is TRBD1 (6 bases). Germline V gene sequence: CDR1 MNHEY, CDR2 SMNVEV (reference sequence). V was pared by 0 bases and J by 1 base, with 9 bases between. This CDR3 is built from 15 residues. The chain's CDR3 is CASSLSGATNTEAFF. DNA for the CDR3: TGTGCCAGCAGTTTATCGGGGGCCACGAACACTGAAGCTTTCTTT.

The chain combines TRBV6-1 with TRBJ1-1, with 8 bases matching TRBD1. CDR3 size: 16 residues. Germline CDR1 is MNHNS and CDR2 is SASEGT. J was trimmed by 1 base and V by 2 bases; bases with no gene match: 6. The CDR3 is CASSEHIQGENTEAFF. Written as DNA, the CDR3 is TGTGCCAGCAGTGAACATATACAGGGGGAGAACACTGAAGCTTTCTTT.

The chain has TRBV6-4 and TRBJ2-2, with 7 bases identical to TRBD2. There are 15 residues in the CDR3. V lost 2 bases, J lost 5 bases, and 5 bases stayed unmatched. The V gene's germline CDR1 is MRHNA and CDR2 SNTAGT. CDR3 sequence (DNA): TGTGCCAGCAGTGACGGGGGGGAGATGACCGGGGAGCTGTTTTTT. Its protein product is CASSDGGEMTGELFF.

The chain joins TRBV10-3 to TRBJ2-7, with a weak D call TRBD2 (6 bases). In germline, CDR1 is ENHRY, CDR2 SYGVKD. The CDR3 sequence is 13 residues long. Trimming removed 7 bases at V and 0 bases at J, with 10 bases between. The CDR3 region is CAINPGDSYEQYF. The CDR3 DNA reads TGTGCCATCAATCCGGGGGACTCCTACGAGCAGTACTTC.